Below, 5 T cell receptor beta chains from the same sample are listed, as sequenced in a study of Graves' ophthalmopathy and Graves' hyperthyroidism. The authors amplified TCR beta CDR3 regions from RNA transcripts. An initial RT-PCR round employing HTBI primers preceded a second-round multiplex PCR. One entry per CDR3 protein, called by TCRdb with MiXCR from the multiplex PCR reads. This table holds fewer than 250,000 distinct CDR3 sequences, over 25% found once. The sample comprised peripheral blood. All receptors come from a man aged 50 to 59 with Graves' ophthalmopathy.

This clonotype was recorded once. CDR3 amino acids: CASSDRDIAGNTIYF. The CDR3 DNA reads as TGTGCCAGCAGTGACAGGGACATCGCCGGAAACACCATATATTTT. V gene TRBV6-1 combines with J gene TRBJ1-3; D possibly corresponds to TRBD1 (6 bases). Trimming shortened V by 3 bases and J by 4 bases, and 13 bases separated the two germline ends. Germline loops: CDR1 MNHNS, CDR2 SASEGT. The CDR3 loop spans 15 amino acids.

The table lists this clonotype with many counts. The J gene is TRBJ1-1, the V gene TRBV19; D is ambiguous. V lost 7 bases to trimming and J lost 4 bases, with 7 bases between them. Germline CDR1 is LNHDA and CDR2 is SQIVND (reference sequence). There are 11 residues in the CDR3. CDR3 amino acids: CASKGVTEAFF. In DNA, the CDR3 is TGTGCCAGTAAGGGTGTCACTGAAGCTTTCTTT. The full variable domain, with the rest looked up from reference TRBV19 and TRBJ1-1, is DGGITQSPKYLFRKEGQNVTLSCEQNLNHDAMYWYRQDPGQGLRLIYYSQIVNDFQKGDIAEGYSVSREKKESFPLTVTSAQKNPTAFYLCASKGVTEAFFGQGTRLTVV.

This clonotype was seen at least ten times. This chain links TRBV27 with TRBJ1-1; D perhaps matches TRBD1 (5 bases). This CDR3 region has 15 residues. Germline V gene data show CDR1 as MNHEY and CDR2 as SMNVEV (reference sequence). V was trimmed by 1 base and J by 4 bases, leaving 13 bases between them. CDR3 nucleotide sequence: TGTGCCAGCAGTTTATTGGGGGGGGGGATCACTGAAGCTTTCTTT. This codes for CASSLLGGGITEAFF.

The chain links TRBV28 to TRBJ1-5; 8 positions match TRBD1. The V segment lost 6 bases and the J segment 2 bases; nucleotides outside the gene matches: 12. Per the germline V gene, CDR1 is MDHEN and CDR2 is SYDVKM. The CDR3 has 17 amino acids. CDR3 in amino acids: CASSHLGQANGNQPQHF. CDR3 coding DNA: TGTGCCAGCAGCCATTTGGGACAGGCAAATGGCAATCAGCCCCAGCATTTT.

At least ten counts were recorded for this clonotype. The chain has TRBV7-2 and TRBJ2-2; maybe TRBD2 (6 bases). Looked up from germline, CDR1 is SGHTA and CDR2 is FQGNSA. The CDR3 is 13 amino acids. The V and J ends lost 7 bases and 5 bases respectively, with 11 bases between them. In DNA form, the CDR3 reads TGTGCCAGCAAGGGAGGTGGTACCGGGGAGCTGTTTTTT. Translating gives CASKGGGTGELFF.